This T cell receptor beta chain was identified in a study of tumor-infiltrating lymphocytes in oesophageal squamous cell carcinoma. This CDR3 region has 14 residues. Germline CDR1 reads SGHTA; CDR2 reads FQGNSA. Germline trimming cut 6 bases from V and 9 bases from J; bases unmatched to any gene: 9. TCRdb re-called the PCR reads through MiXCR, storing one row per CDR3 protein. Of 15,000 to 20,000 distinct CDR3 sequences listed, more than 35% were seen once; the top ten hold 30% to 45%. The source is a male donor with esophageal squamous cell carcinoma. The sample was esophageal tumor tissue. The rearrangement joins TRBV7-2 to TRBJ2-7, with TRBD2 identical over 12 bases. CDR3 region: CASRGLAGGDTQYF. The CDR3 coding sequence is TGTGCCAGCAGGGGACTAGCGGGTGGGGATACGCAGTACTTC. Looking up the rest from reference TRBV7-2 and TRBJ2-7 gives the full variable domain: GAGVSQSPSNKVTEKGKDVELRCDPISGHTALYWYRQSLGQGLEFLIYFQGNSAPDKSGLPSDRFSAERTGGSVSTLTIQRTQQEDSAVYLCASRGLAGGDTQYFGPGTRLTVT.